The entry below describes one T cell receptor (beta chain). Isolation per sample recovered at least 7 million PBMCs. The data are from a study of blood T cells in healthy people across ages. The CDR3 covers 14 residues. Germline values: CDR1 DFQATT, CDR2 SNEGSKA (reference sequence). V was clipped by 0 bases and J by 7 bases; unmatched bases: 2. Sample-barcoded 5' priming and a J-beta primer mix drove a second PCR of about 6 to 11 cycles. TCRdb independently ran MiXCR on the 5' RACE reads; one entry per CDR3 protein. The sample includes around 1.5 million distinct CDR3 sequences, 42% of them seen just once.

The chain couples TRBV20-1 to TRBJ2-1; 11 nucleotides match TRBD2. The specimen was blood. The TCR comes from a woman aged 18-29 years in good health. Here the CDR3 reads CSARDPSGGNEQFF. CDR3 coding DNA: TGCAGTGCTAGAGATCCTAGCGGGGGGAATGAGCAGTTCTTC.